The rows below give T cell receptor beta chains drawn from one sample of a study of CD4+ T cells in melanoma. Sequencing was performed with immunoSEQ multiplex PCR; in TCRdb, only in-frame clones are kept and a portion is missing. Of roughly 50,000 clones in the sample, roughly 89% were seen once. Sequenced material: peripheral blood. The receptors shown here come from a human donor with melanoma. CDR3s include the opening cysteine and the closing phenylalanine or tryptophan. A D gene is named only where the DNA matches it firmly. For some rows the clone size is stated as once, few or many, or as a class when expanded; others skip it.

d_call	v_call	j_call	clone_size	cdr3_nt	cdr3_aa
-	TRBV15	TRBJ2-5	few	TGTGCCACCAGCAGAGGGGGGATCGGGCAAGAGACCCAGTACTTC	CATSRGGIGQETQYF
TRBD1	TRBV7-8	TRBJ2-3	-	TGTGCCAGCAGGCCGACAGGGCCTACAGATACGCAGTATTTT	CASRPTGPTDTQYF
-	TRBV7-3	TRBJ2-7	-	TGTGCCAGCAGCTTAAGTCAAGACTACGAGCAGTACTTC	CASSLSQDYEQYF
-	TRBV2	TRBJ1-5	-	TGTGCCAGCAGTGAAGAGGCGGGGGGCAACCAGCATTTT	CASSEEAGGNQHF
-	TRBV21-1	TRBJ1-5	-	TGTGCCAGCAGCGCCGGACTGGGGCAGCCCCAGCATTTT	CASSAGLGQPQHF
-	TRBV7-2	TRBJ2-1	-	TGTGCCAGCAGCCCTCCGGGTCGCAATGAGCAGTTCTTC	CASSPPGRNEQFF
-	TRBV12-5	TRBJ2-3	-	TGTGCTAGTGCGGCTCCCCTCGACACAGATACGCAGTATTTT	CASAAPLDTDTQYF
-	TRBV29-1	TRBJ2-1	once	TGCAGCGTTGAACTGGGGCGCGGGTACAATGAGCAGTTCTTC	CSVELGRGYNEQFF
-	TRBV6-1	TRBJ2-7	-	TGTGCCAGCAGTGAAGTCTTAGGGAACGAGCAGTACTTC	CASSEVLGNEQYF
-	TRBV6-1	TRBJ2-7	-	TGTGCCAGCAGTGAAGAGGGTAGGGGGACCTACGAGCAGTACTTC	CASSEEGRGTYEQYF
TRBD1	TRBV9	TRBJ2-2	-	TGTGCCAGCAGCGTAGGGAAGGAACAGGGGAGGAACACCGGGGAGCTGTTTTTT	CASSVGKEQGRNTGELFF
-	TRBV28	TRBJ1-2	-	TGTGCCAGCAGTTTATCAGGGGCCCGGGAAGGCTACACCTTC	CASSLSGAREGYTF